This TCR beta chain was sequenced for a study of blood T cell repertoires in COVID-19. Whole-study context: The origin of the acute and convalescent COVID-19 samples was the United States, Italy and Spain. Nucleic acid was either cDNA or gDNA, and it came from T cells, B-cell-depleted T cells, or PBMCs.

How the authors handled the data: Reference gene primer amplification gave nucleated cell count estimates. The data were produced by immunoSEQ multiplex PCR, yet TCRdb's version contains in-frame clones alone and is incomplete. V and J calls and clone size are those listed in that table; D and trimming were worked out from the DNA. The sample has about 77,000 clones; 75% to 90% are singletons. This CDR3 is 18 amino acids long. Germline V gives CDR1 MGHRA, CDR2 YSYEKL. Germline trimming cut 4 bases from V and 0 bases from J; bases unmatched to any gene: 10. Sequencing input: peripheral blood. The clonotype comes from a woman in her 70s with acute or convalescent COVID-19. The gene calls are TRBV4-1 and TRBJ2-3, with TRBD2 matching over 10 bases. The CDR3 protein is CASSPVVAGGTSTDTQYF. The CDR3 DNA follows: TGCGCCAGCAGCCCCGTAGTAGCGGGGGGTACTAGCACAGATACGCAGTATTTT.